This TCR beta chain was documented in a study of shared clonotypes between healthy human individuals. Each of the donors was a healthy adult who was HIV-negative and had not had a recent acute infection or vaccination. Profiled with immunoSEQ multiplex PCR; TCRdb holds only in-frame clones, not every one. The sample lists 2 million to 3 million clones, roughly 93% occurring once. Concerning this clone itself: Other nucleotide sequences from this sample produce the same CDR3.

The V and J ends lost 4 bases and 1 base respectively, with 8 bases between them. Germline V gene sequence: CDR1 SGHRS, CDR2 YFSETQ. The CDR3 is made up of 14 amino acids. The TCR was taken from a young man in good health. Some clones in this sample may be carry-over from other donors' samples. The rearrangement joins TRBV5-1 to TRBJ2-2, with D unresolved. The source material was naive CD4+ T cells from PBMCs. Subset noted: CD45RA+ positively selected. The CDR3 DNA sequence: TGCGCCAGCAGCCTGGGCCAGAACACCGGGGAGCTGTTTTTT. Its translation is CASSLGQNTGELFF.